The source of this T cell receptor beta chain is a study of OX40 agonist ivuxolimab in advanced cancers. The study, taken as a whole, reports: Compared with CD4+, CD8+ T cells on average had more expanded clones.

Sequenced by immunoSEQ multiplex PCR; TCRdb stores in-frame clones only, minus some. The sample has a few thousand clones, about four fifths seen once. Details on this clone: The antigen remains unidentified.

V dropped 2 bases and J dropped 4; count of bases not matched to a gene: 3. The CDR3 loop spans 14 amino acids. In germline, CDR1 is SGHTA, CDR2 FQGTGA. V gene TRBV7-3 combines with J gene TRBJ1-1, with TRBD1 matching over 8 bases. This sequence was found in an adult with an advanced solid tumor such as melanoma, head and neck, liver or kidney cancer. The source material was CD4+ or CD8+ T cells sorted from blood, sampled in a trial of the OX40 agonist ivuxolimab. The CDR3 spells CASSLQGASTEAFF. The CDR3 DNA follows: TGTGCCAGCAGCTTACAGGGGGCGAGCACTGAAGCTTTCTTT.